The 31 T cell receptor beta chains below come from one sample, sequenced in a study of shared clonotypes between healthy human individuals. The repertoire was sequenced with immunoSEQ multiplex PCR; TCRdb's copy has only in-frame clones and lacks some. The data contain roughly 650,000 clones, about 97% of them singletons. What was sequenced was naive CD4+ T cells sorted from blood. Subset denoted: CD45RA+ positively selected. The receptor source for this set is a woman in her thirties in good health.

The rearrangement uses TRBV2 and TRBJ1-3; D might be TRBD1 (6 bases). The V gene lost 6 bases and the J gene lost 1 base, with 10 bases spanning the gap. The CDR3 has 14 residues. The germline CDR1 and CDR2 sequences are SNHLY and FYNNEI. The CDR3 loop reads CASRTGSSGNTIYF. For the CDR3, the DNA is TGTGCCAGCAGAACAGGGAGTTCTGGAAACACCATATATTTT.

The J gene is TRBJ2-6, the V gene TRBV7-9; 7 nucleotides agree with TRBD2. V was pared by 4 bases and J by 0 bases, with 9 bases of the junction left unmatched. Germline CDR1 SEHNR, CDR2 FQNEAQ (reference sequence). CDR3 size: 18 residues. CDR3 in DNA: TGTGCCAGCAGCTCTCGTCGAGCGGGAAGCTCTGGGGCCAACGTCCTGACTTTC. Protein: CASSSRRAGSSGANVLTF.

The rearrangement uses TRBV12-2 and TRBJ2-7; the table's D call, TRBD2, has no DNA check behind it. TRBV12-2 is noted as a pseudogene. This CDR3 spans 13 amino acids. DNA of the CDR3: TGTGCAAGTCGCTTAATTCCGGTCTACGAGCAGTACTTC. This sequence encodes CASRLIPVYEQYF.

This chain uses TRBV6-5 with TRBJ1-3; perhaps TRBD1 as D (5 bases). V was shortened by 6 bases and J by 2 bases, with 14 bases between the two germline ends. From germline, CDR1 is MNHEY and CDR2 SVGAGI. There are 15 residues in the CDR3. The CDR3 here is CASRPGSDPGNTIYF. The CDR3 coding sequence is TGTGCCAGCAGACCAGGGTCTGACCCTGGAAACACCATATATTTT.

This chain connects TRBV19 to TRBJ2-2; D gene unclear. The CDR3 totals 16 residues. Germline V gene lookup returns CDR1 LNHDA and CDR2 SQIVND (reference sequence). V was shortened by 4 bases and J by 0 bases, with 12 bases between the two germline ends. The DNA for the CDR3 is TGTGCCAGTAGTAGACTTTACCCAACGAACACCGGGGAGCTGTTTTTT. Its protein is CASSRLYPTNTGELFF. Full variable domain (missing parts from reference TRBV19 and TRBJ2-2): DGGITQSPKYLFRKEGQNVTLSCEQNLNHDAMYWYRQDPGQGLRLIYYSQIVNDFQKGDIAEGYSVSREKKESFPLTVTSAQKNPTAFYLCASSRLYPTNTGELFFGEGSRLTVL.

This rearrangement joins TRBV5-6 to TRBJ1-1; D gene unclear. Trimming removed 2 bases at V and 0 bases at J, with 11 bases between. The CDR3 runs to 15 residues. CDR1 and CDR2 from the germline V gene are SGHDT and YYEEEE. CDR3 protein: CASSFINNMNTEAFF. In DNA, the CDR3 is TGTGCCAGCAGCTTTATAAACAACATGAACACTGAAGCTTTCTTT. The variable domain in full, completed from reference TRBV5-6 and TRBJ1-1, reads DAGVTQSPTHLIKTRGQQVTLRCSPKSGHDTVSWYQQALGQGPQFIFQYYEEEERQRGNFPDRFSGHQFPNYSSELNVNALLLGDSALYLCASSFINNMNTEAFFGQGTRLTVV.

The rearrangement uses TRBV2 and TRBJ2-2; D is undetermined. The germline gives CDR1 SNHLY, CDR2 FYNNEI. This CDR3 contains 13 residues. V was clipped by 8 bases and J by 5 bases, with 12 bases between them. CDR3 protein: CASSRSWTGELFF. DNA of the CDR3: TGTGCCAGCTCTAGGTCATGGACCGGGGAGCTGTTTTTT. The complete variable domain, with remaining parts taken from reference TRBV2 and TRBJ2-2, reads EPEVTQTPSHQVTQMGQEVILRCVPISNHLYFYWYRQILGQKVEFLVSFYNNEISEKSEIFDDQFSVERPDGSNFTLKIRSTKLEDSAMYFCASSRSWTGELFFGEGSRLTVL.

On this clone itself: The sample holds other DNA sequences that translate to the same CDR3. The chain is built from TRBV5-1 and TRBJ1-3; D perhaps matches TRBD1 (6 bases). The CDR3 contains 14 residues. Trimming took off 4 bases at V and 1 base at J, with 9 bases between the two ends. Germline V CDR1 and CDR2: SGHRS, YFSETQ. CDR3 DNA sequence: TGCGCCAGCAGCCGGGACATTTCTGGAAACACCATATATTTT. It translates to CASSRDISGNTIYF. Together with reference TRBV5-1 and TRBJ1-3, the CDR3 gives the full variable domain: KAGVTQTPRYLIKTRGQQVTLSCSPISGHRSVSWYQQTPGQGLQFLFEYFSETQRNKGNFPGRFSGRQFSNSRSEMNVSTLELGDSALYLCASSRDISGNTIYFGEGSWLTVV.

J is TRBJ2-2 and V is TRBV28; TRBD2 is a possible D gene (7 bases). Looked up from germline, CDR1 is MDHEN and CDR2 is SYDVKM. The CDR3 contains 15 residues. V lost 7 bases to trimming and J lost 5 bases, with 17 bases between them. CDR3 nucleotides: TGTGCCAGCACCCTGGGAGGGGGACGAACCGGGGAGCTGTTTTTT. Translating gives CASTLGGGRTGELFF.

The chain recombines TRBV28 with TRBJ1-1; TRBD1 is a possible D gene (6 bases). The CDR3 has 14 amino acids. In germline, CDR1 is MDHEN, CDR2 SYDVKM. Trimming stripped 7 bases from V and 5 bases from J, with 17 bases between. CDR3 DNA sequence: TGTGCCAGCACCATTGGAGGGGGGAGGACTGAAGCTTTCTTT. This translates into CASTIGGGRTEAFF. Complete variable domain (other parts from reference TRBV28 and TRBJ1-1): DVKVTQSSRYLVKRTGEKVFLECVQDMDHENMFWYRQDPGLGLRLIYFSYDVKMKEKGDIPEGYSVSREKKERFSLILESASTNQTSMYLCASTIGGGRTEAFFGQGTRLTVV.

The count of this clone is one. The chain uses TRBV2 and TRBJ2-7; 11 bases are shared with TRBD1. V dropped 7 bases and J dropped 3; count of bases not matched to a gene: 5. This CDR3 contains 14 residues. Germline assignment: CDR1 SNHLY and CDR2 FYNNEI. For the CDR3, the DNA is TGTGCCAGCATTCCGGGACAGGGGGACTACGAGCAGTACTTC. Its translation: CASIPGQGDYEQYF. Full variable domain (rest looked up from reference TRBV2 and TRBJ2-7): EPEVTQTPSHQVTQMGQEVILRCVPISNHLYFYWYRQILGQKVEFLVSFYNNEISEKSEIFDDQFSVERPDGSNFTLKIRSTKLEDSAMYFCASIPGQGDYEQYFGPGTRLTVT.

This chain uses TRBV18 with TRBJ2-5, with 8 bases that match TRBD1. The J call is doubtful: the DNA matches TRBJ2-7 better. The length of the CDR3 is 13 residues. CDR1 is KGHSH, CDR2 LQKENI, per germline. In DNA, the CDR3 is TGTGCCAGCTCAAGACAGGGGACCTACGAGCAGTACTTC. This encodes CASSRQGTYEQYF.

The rearrangement joins TRBV18 to TRBJ2-3; D is perhaps TRBD1 (6 bases). This CDR3 region has 14 residues. The germline gives CDR1 KGHSH, CDR2 LQKENI. Trimming cost V 3 bases and J 0 bases, with 7 bases left between them. In nucleotides, the CDR3 is TGTGCCAGCTCACCGGACAGTAGCACAGATACGCAGTATTTT. Residues: CASSPDSSTDTQYF.

The V call is TRBV5-4, the J call TRBJ2-1; 13 bases align to TRBD2. CDR1 and CDR2 from the germline V gene are SGHNT and YYREEE (reference sequence). V lost 4 bases to trimming and J lost 8 bases; unmatched junction nucleotides: 9. This CDR3 has 16 amino acids. In nucleotides, the CDR3 is TGTGCCAGCAGCGAGACCGGACTAGCGGGAGTGGATGAGCAGTTCTTC. Translation gives CASSETGLAGVDEQFF.

The V call is TRBV19, the J call TRBJ2-3, with D perhaps assigned TRBD1 or TRBD2 (5 bases each). V dropped 7 bases and J dropped 0 bases, with 14 bases sitting between them. This CDR3 has 15 amino acids. The germline V gene has CDR1 LNHDA and CDR2 SQIVND (reference sequence). Here the CDR3 reads CASKGTALSTDTQYF. In nucleotides, the CDR3 is TGTGCCAGTAAGGGGACGGCACTTAGCACAGATACGCAGTATTTT.

This clone has just one count. The rearrangement uses TRBV27 and TRBJ1-3; 9 bases match TRBD1. V shed 6 bases, J shed 7 bases, and the junction held 7 bases outside the gene matches. The V gene's germline CDR1 is MNHEY and CDR2 SMNVEV (reference sequence). The CDR3 consists of 14 residues. This CDR3 is CASRRTGVGNTIYF. CDR3 sequence (DNA): TGTGCCAGCAGACGGACAGGGGTGGGGAACACCATATATTTT.

As concerns this clone: This specimen includes other DNA sequences encoding the same CDR3. CDR3 protein: CASSQDRANTGELFF. CDR3 nucleotides: TGCGCCAGCAGCCAAGATCGCGCGAACACCGGGGAGCTGTTTTTT. The J gene is TRBJ2-2, the V gene TRBV4-1; D is undetermined. CDR1 is MGHRA, CDR2 YSYEKL, per germline. V gave up 0 bases and J gave up 0 bases, with 5 bases separating them. The CDR3 contains 15 residues.

This clone appeared once. The chain carries TRBV5-1 and TRBJ2-1; a weak D match, TRBD1 (6 bases). Germline V gene lookup returns CDR1 SGHRS and CDR2 YFSETQ. V lost 5 bases, J lost 10 bases, and 13 bases lay in between. This CDR3 has 12 amino acids. The CDR3 coding sequence is TGCGCCAGCAGAAAGACAGGTGAAGAGCAGTTCTTC. It translates to CASRKTGEEQFF.

The rearrangement uses TRBV18 and TRBJ1-1, with unresolved D. The CDR3 loop spans 15 amino acids. Germline CDR1 KGHSH, CDR2 LQKENI. V lost 3 bases and J 6 bases, leaving 17 bases between the germline ends. CDR3 residues: CASSPRNPGGSEAFF. In DNA form, the CDR3 reads TGTGCCAGCTCACCCCGGAACCCGGGTGGGTCTGAAGCTTTCTTT.

In its sample, this clone was seen once. V gene TRBV19 combines with J gene TRBJ2-2; D is ambiguous. The CDR3 contains 14 residues. Trimming cost V 3 bases and J 0 bases, with 5 bases left between them. Germline loops: CDR1 LNHDA, CDR2 SQIVND (reference sequence). In nucleotides, the CDR3 is TGTGCCAGTAGTATCGCGACGAACACCGGGGAGCTGTTTTTT. Amino acid sequence: CASSIATNTGELFF.

The chain recombines TRBV4-1 with TRBJ2-1; the match to TRBD1 covers 8 bases. The CDR3 totals 15 residues. With V trimmed by 4 bases and J by 4 bases, 6 bases remained unmatched. The germline CDR1 and CDR2 sequences are MGHRA and YSYEKL. The CDR3 sequence is CASSPQDRDYNEQFF. The CDR3 DNA follows: TGCGCCAGCAGCCCTCAGGACAGGGATTACAATGAGCAGTTCTTC.

The chain links TRBV2 to TRBJ2-2; D call uncertain. Looked up from germline, CDR1 is SNHLY and CDR2 is FYNNEI. The CDR3 is 15 amino acids. V was shortened by 7 bases and J by 0 bases, with 12 bases between the two germline ends. This CDR3 reads CASTGRPANTGELFF. CDR3 DNA sequence: TGTGCCAGCACCGGAAGGCCAGCGAACACCGGGGAGCTGTTTTTT.

This chain links TRBV11-2 with TRBJ1-3; 9 nucleotides line up with TRBD1. Germline trimming cut 0 bases from V and 8 bases from J; bases unmatched to any gene: 5. From germline, CDR1 is SGHAT and CDR2 FQNNGV. There are 15 residues in the CDR3. The CDR3: CASSLEGTGRDTIYF. The CDR3 DNA sequence: TGTGCCAGCAGCTTAGAAGGGACAGGGAGAGACACCATATATTTT.

V usage is TRBV18 and J usage is TRBJ2-5, with 7 nucleotides matching TRBD1. The V gene end was trimmed by 5 bases and the J gene end by 0 bases; junction bases not matched to a gene: 12. Germline CDR1 is KGHSH and CDR2 is LQKENI. The CDR3 length is 17 residues. CDR3 DNA: TGTGCCAGCTCAGGGACAGCAAGTTCGAAATACCAAGAGACCCAGTACTTC. It encodes CASSGTASSKYQETQYF.

The V and J genes are TRBV6-1 and TRBJ2-7, with TRBD1 identical over 9 bases. Losses at the gene ends were 10 bases for V and 2 bases for J; bases not matched to a gene: 9. Germline assignment: CDR1 MNHNS and CDR2 SASEGT. This CDR3 has 14 residues. The DNA for the CDR3 is TGTGCCACCTGGATAGGGGACAGGGCCTACGAGCAGTACTTC. It translates to CATWIGDRAYEQYF.

This chain links TRBV5-1 with TRBJ2-1; 8 nucleotides agree with TRBD2. Germline trimming cut 3 bases from V and 7 bases from J; bases unmatched to any gene: 12. This CDR3 comprises 16 residues. Per germline, CDR1 SGHRS and CDR2 YFSETQ. The CDR3 nucleotides are TGCGCCAGCAGCTGGCCCCGGCGGGAGGCGGGGAATGAGCAGTTCTTC. The encoded protein is CASSWPRREAGNEQFF.

V is TRBV19 and J is TRBJ1-5; D is uncertain. There are 13 residues in the CDR3. The V end was cut by 4 bases, the J end by 3 bases, with 7 bases between. Germline lookup yields CDR1 LNHDA and CDR2 SQIVND (reference sequence). CDR3 residues: CASSRLNNQPQHF. The CDR3 DNA reads as TGTGCCAGTAGTAGGCTGAACAATCAGCCCCAGCATTTT.

This sequence joins TRBV19 and TRBJ2-5; D uncertain. The J call is doubtful: the DNA matches TRBJ2-7 better. Germline-derived CDR1 and CDR2 are LNHDA and SQIVND (reference sequence). The CDR3 has 14 residues. In nucleotides, the CDR3 is TGTGCCAGTAGGAGGAGCGCACCCGTCGACGAGCAGTACTTC. Residues: CASRRSAPVDEQYF.

The rearrangement links TRBV28 to TRBJ1-6, with TRBD1 as a possible D gene (5 bases). Germline CDR1 is MDHEN and CDR2 is SYDVKM. This CDR3 has 14 amino acids. Trimming cost V 3 bases and J 8 bases, with 11 bases left between them. The CDR3 DNA reads as TGTGCCAGCAGTTTTGGGCAGGGCTATTCACCCCTCCACTTT. Encoded protein: CASSFGQGYSPLHF.

The rearrangement joins TRBV18 to TRBJ1-2, with 7 positions matching TRBD1. V was clipped by 2 bases and J by 8 bases; unmatched bases: 11. Germline CDR1 reads KGHSH; CDR2 reads LQKENI. The CDR3 is made up of 15 amino acids. In DNA form, the CDR3 reads TGTGCCAGCTCACCAGTAACAGGGGAGGGAAAAGGCTACACCTTC. This gives the protein CASSPVTGEGKGYTF. The complete variable domain, with remaining parts taken from reference TRBV18 and TRBJ1-2, reads NAGVMQNPRHLVRRRGQEARLRCSPMKGHSHVYWYRQLPEEGLKFMVYLQKENIIDESGMPKERFSAEFPKEGPSILRIQQVVRGDSAAYFCASSPVTGEGKGYTFGSGTRLTVV.

The rearrangement joins TRBV19 to TRBJ2-2; 11 bases agree with TRBD1. The germline CDR1 and CDR2 sequences are LNHDA and SQIVND (reference sequence). CDR3 length equals 16 residues. With 5 bases clipped from V and 6 bases from J, the junction kept 8 bases outside the gene matches. The CDR3 DNA follows: TGTGCCAGTAGTCTCCGCGGACAGGGGGCCGCCGGGGAGCTGTTTTTT. Its translation is CASSLRGQGAAGELFF.